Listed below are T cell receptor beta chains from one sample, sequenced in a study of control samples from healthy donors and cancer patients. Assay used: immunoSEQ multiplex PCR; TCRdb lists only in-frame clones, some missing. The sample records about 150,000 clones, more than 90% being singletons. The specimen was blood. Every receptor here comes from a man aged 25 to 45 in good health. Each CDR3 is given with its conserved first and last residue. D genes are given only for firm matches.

CDR3 protein: CASSFSGPSPLHF
CDR3 DNA: TGTGCCAGCAGTTTTTCGGGCCCCTCACCCCTCCACTTT
J gene: TRBJ1-6
D gene: -
V gene: TRBV27

CDR3 protein: CASSSGLANYGYTF
CDR3 DNA: TGTGCCAGCAGTTCCGGGTTAGCTAACTATGGCTACACCTTC
J gene: TRBJ1-2
D gene: -
V gene: TRBV27

CDR3 protein: CASSSGTQSQAFF
CDR3 DNA: TGCGCCAGCAGCTCTGGGACGCAGTCCCAGGCTTTCTTT
J gene: TRBJ1-1
D gene: -
V gene: TRBV5-1

CDR3 protein: CASSTTGVRTEAFF
CDR3 DNA: TGTGCCAGTAGTACGACAGGGGTTCGCACTGAAGCTTTCTTT
J gene: TRBJ1-1
D gene: TRBD1
V gene: TRBV19

CDR3 protein: CASSYSKTVLAFF
CDR3 DNA: TGTGCCAGCAGTTACTCGAAAACCGTACTAGCTTTCTTT
J gene: TRBJ1-1
D gene: -
V gene: TRBV6-5

CDR3 protein: CASSLFRGREQYF
CDR3 DNA: TGTGCCAGCAGCTTATTTAGGGGGCGTGAGCAGTACTTC
J gene: TRBJ2-7
D gene: TRBD1
V gene: TRBV7-8

CDR3 protein: CASSVGLNTEAFF
CDR3 DNA: TGTGCCAGTAGTGTAGGTCTCAACACTGAAGCTTTCTTT
J gene: TRBJ1-1
D gene: -
V gene: TRBV19

CDR3 protein: CASTPFINYGYTF
CDR3 DNA: TGTGCCAGCACCCCTTTTATCAACTATGGCTACACCTTC
J gene: TRBJ1-2
D gene: -
V gene: TRBV6-5

CDR3 protein: CASSPGSGGYTF
CDR3 DNA: TGTGCCAGCAGCCCAGGGAGCGGAGGCTACACCTTC
J gene: TRBJ1-2
D gene: -
V gene: TRBV12-3/TRBV12-4

CDR3 protein: CASSQDSQGEGYTF
CDR3 DNA: TGTGCCAGCAGCCAAGATTCGCAGGGGGAGGGCTACACCTTC
J gene: TRBJ1-2
D gene: TRBD1
V gene: TRBV3-1/TRBV3-2